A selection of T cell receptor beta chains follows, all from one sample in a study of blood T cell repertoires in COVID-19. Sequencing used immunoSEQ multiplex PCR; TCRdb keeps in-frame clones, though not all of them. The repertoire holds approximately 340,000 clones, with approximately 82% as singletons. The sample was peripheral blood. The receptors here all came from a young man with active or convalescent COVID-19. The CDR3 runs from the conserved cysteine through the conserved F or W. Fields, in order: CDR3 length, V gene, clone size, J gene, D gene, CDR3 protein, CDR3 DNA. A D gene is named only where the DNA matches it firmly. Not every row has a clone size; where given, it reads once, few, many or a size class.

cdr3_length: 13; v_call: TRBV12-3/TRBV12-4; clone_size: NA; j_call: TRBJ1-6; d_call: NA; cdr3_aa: CASSLEPGGSLHF; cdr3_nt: TGTGCCAGCAGTCTCGAGCCGGGAGGGTCGCTCCACTTT
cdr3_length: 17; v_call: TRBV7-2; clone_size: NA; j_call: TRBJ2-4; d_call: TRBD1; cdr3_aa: CASSLDPGGSDKNIQYF; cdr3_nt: TGTGCCAGCAGCTTAGACCCAGGGGGCAGTGACAAAAACATTCAGTACTTC
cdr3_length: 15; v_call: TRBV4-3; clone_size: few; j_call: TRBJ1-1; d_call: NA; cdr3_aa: CASSPRAGAATEAFF; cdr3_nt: TGCGCCAGCAGCCCGCGAGCGGGGGCGGCGACTGAAGCTTTCTTT
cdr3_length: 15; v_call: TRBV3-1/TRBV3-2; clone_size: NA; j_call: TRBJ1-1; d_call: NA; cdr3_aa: CASSPPRGMNTEAFF; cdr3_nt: TGTGCCAGCAGCCCCCCCCGCGGTATGAACACTGAAGCTTTCTTT
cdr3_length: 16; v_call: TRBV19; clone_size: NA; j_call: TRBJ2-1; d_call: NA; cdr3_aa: CASSSLTVHSYNEQFF; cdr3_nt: TGTGCCAGTAGTTCACTCACAGTTCACTCCTACAATGAGCAGTTCTTC
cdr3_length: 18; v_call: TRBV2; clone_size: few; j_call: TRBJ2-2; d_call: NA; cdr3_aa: CASSEQYRAYKNTGELFF; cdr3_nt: TGTGCCAGCAGTGAACAGTACAGGGCTTACAAGAACACCGGGGAGCTGTTTTTT
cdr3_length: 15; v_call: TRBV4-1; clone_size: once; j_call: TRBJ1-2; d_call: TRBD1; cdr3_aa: CASSQDTGASMGYTF; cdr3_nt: TGCGCCAGCAGCCAAGACACAGGGGCTTCTATGGGCTACACCTTC
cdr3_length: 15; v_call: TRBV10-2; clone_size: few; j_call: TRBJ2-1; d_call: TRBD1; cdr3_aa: CASSAQGVRNNEQFF; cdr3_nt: TGCGCCAGCAGTGCCCAGGGGGTTAGGAACAATGAGCAGTTCTTC
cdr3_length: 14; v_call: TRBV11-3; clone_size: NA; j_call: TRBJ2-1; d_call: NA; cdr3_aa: CASSLMQQGNEQFF; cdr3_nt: TGTGCCAGCAGCTTAATGCAACAGGGTAATGAGCAGTTCTTC
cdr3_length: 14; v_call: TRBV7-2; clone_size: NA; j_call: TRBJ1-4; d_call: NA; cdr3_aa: CASSQHSQREKLFF; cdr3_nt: TGTGCCAGCAGCCAACATAGCCAGAGAGAAAAACTGTTTTTT
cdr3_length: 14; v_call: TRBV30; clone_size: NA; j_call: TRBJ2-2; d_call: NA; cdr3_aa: CASSLRGDTGELFF; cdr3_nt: TGTGCCTCGAGCCTCAGGGGGGACACCGGGGAGCTGTTTTTT
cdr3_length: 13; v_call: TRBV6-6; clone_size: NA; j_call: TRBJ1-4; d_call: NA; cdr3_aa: CASNNGGGEKLFF; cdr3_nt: TGTGCCAGCAACAATGGGGGGGGTGAAAAACTGTTTTTT
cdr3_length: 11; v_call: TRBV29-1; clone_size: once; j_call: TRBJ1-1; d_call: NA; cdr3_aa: CSAGSGTEAFF; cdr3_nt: TGCAGCGCAGGATCCGGGACTGAAGCTTTCTTT
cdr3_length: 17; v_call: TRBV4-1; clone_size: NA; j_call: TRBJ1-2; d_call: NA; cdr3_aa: CASSQVKTRTANYGYTF; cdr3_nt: TGCGCCAGCAGCCAAGTCAAAACCCGGACAGCTAACTATGGCTACACCTTC
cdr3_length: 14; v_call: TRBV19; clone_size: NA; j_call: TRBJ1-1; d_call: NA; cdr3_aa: CASSHWREVTEAFF; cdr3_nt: TGTGCCAGTAGCCATTGGAGGGAGGTCACTGAAGCTTTCTTT
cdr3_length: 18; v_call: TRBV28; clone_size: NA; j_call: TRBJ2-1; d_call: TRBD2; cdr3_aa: CASSLRGVGTSGSNEQFF; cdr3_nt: TGTGCCAGCAGTTTACGGGGGGTAGGGACTAGCGGGAGTAATGAGCAGTTCTTC
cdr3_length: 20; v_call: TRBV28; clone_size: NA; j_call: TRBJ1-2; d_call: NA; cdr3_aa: CASSLFRGIGHRGANYGYTF; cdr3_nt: TGTGCCAGCAGTTTATTTCGGGGTATCGGCCATCGGGGAGCTAACTATGGCTACACCTTC
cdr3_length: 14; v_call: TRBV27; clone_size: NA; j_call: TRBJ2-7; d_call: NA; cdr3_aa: CASSLARGSYEQYF; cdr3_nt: TGTGCCAGCAGTTTAGCCCGCGGTTCCTACGAGCAGTACTTC
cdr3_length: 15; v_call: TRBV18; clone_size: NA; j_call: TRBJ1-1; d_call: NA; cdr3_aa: CASSPPLGANTEAFF; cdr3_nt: TGTGCCAGCTCACCACCTCTGGGGGCGAACACTGAAGCTTTCTTT
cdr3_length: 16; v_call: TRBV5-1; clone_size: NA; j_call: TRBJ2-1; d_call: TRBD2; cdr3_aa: CASRPNLGGRVDEQFF; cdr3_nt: TGCGCCAGCAGACCAAACCTTGGCGGGAGGGTGGATGAGCAGTTCTTC
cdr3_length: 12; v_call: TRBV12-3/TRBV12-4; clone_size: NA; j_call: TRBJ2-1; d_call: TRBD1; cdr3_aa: CASSRSGTGQFF; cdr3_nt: TGTGCCAGCAGTCGCTCCGGGACAGGGCAGTTCTTC
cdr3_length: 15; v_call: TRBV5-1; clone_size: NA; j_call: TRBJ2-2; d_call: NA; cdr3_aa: CASSFASGNTGELFF; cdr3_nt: TGCGCCAGCAGCTTCGCTTCGGGGAACACCGGGGAGCTGTTTTTT
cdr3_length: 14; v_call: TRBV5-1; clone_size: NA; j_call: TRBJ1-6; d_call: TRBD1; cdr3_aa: CASSLGTGSSPLHF; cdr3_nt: TGCGCCAGCAGCCTCGGGACAGGGAGTTCACCCCTCCACTTT
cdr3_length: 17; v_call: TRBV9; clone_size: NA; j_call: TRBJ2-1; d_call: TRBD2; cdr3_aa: CASSVEGFSGENNEQFF; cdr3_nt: TGTGCCAGCAGCGTAGAAGGGTTTAGCGGGGAAAACAATGAGCAGTTCTTC
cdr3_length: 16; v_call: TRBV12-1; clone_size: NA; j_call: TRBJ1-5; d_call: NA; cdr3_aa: CASSFNRVLSNQPQHF; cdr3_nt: TGTGCCAGCAGCTTTAACAGGGTTTTGAGCAATCAGCCCCAGCATTTT
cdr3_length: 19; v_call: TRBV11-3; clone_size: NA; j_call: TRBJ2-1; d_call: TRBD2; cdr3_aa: CASSLGASGRTGLRNEQFF; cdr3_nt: TGTGCCAGCAGCCTGGGGGCTAGCGGGAGGACAGGACTGAGGAATGAGCAGTTCTTC
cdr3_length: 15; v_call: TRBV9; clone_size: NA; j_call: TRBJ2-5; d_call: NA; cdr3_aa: CASSPRLSGQETQYF; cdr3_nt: TGTGCCAGCAGCCCTCGCCTGAGCGGCCAAGAGACCCAGTACTTC
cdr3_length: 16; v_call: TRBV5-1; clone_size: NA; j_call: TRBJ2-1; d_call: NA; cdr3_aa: CASSTADYSAANEQFF; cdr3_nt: TGCGCCAGCAGCACCGCGGACTACTCGGCAGCCAATGAGCAGTTCTTC
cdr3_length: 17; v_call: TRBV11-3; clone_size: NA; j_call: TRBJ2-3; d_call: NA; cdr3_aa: CASSARRGEQGTDTQYF; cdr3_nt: TGTGCCAGCAGCGCTCGGCGCGGGGAGCAGGGTACAGATACGCAGTATTTT
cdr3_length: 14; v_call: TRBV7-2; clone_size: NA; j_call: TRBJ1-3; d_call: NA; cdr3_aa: CASSLGGDGNTIYF; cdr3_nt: TGTGCCAGCAGCTTAGGGGGGGATGGAAACACCATATATTTT
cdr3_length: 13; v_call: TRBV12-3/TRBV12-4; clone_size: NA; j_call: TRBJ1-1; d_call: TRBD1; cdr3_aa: CASSRQGETEAFF; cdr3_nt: TGTGCCAGCAGCCGACAGGGCGAGACTGAAGCTTTCTTT
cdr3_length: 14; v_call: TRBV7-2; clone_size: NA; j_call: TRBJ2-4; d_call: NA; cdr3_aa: CASSNWTAQNIQYF; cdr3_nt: TGTGCCAGCAGCAACTGGACAGCACAAAACATTCAGTACTTC
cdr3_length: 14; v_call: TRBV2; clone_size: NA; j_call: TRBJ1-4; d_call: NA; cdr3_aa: CASSLGEVNEKLFF; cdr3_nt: TGTGCCAGCAGTCTAGGGGAGGTAAACGAAAAACTGTTTTTT
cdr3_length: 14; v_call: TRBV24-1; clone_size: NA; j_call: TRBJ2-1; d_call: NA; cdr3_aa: CATSDLYQANEQFF; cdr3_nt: TGTGCCACCAGTGATTTGTACCAGGCTAATGAGCAGTTCTTC
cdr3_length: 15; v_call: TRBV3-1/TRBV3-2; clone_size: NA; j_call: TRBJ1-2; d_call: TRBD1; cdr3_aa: CASSRSRTGGLGYTF; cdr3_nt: TGTGCCAGCAGCCGCTCTAGGACAGGGGGCTTAGGCTACACCTTC
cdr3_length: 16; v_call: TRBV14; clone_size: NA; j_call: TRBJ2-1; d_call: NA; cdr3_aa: CASSQDARSRRNEQFF; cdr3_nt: TGTGCCAGCAGCCAAGATGCGAGGTCTCGGCGGAATGAGCAGTTCTTC
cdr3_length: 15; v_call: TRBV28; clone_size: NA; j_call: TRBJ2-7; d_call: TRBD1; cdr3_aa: CASSSPGTGYYEQYF; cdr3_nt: TGTGCCAGCAGTTCACCGGGGACAGGATACTACGAGCAGTACTTC
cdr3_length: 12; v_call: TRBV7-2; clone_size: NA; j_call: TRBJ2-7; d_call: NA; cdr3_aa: CASSFDRHEQYF; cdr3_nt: TGTGCCAGCAGCTTCGACAGGCACGAGCAGTACTTC
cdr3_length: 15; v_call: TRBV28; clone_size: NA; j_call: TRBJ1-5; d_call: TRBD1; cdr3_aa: CASSLPTGPNQPQHF; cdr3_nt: TGTGCCAGCAGTTTACCGACAGGGCCCAATCAGCCCCAGCATTTT
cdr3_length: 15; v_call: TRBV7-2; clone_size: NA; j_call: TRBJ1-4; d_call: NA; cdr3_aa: CASSLASGLGEKLFF; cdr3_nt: TGTGCCAGCAGCCTAGCTTCGGGGTTGGGTGAAAAACTGTTTTTT
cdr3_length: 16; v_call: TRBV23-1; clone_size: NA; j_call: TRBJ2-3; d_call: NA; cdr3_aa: CAIPFLDRDLPDTQYF; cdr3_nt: TGCGCCATCCCATTCCTAGACAGGGACTTGCCTGATACGCAGTATTTT
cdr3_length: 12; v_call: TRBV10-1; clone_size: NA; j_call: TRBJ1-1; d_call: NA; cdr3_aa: CASRPGSSEAFF; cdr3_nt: TGCGCCAGCAGGCCGGGGTCCTCTGAAGCTTTCTTT
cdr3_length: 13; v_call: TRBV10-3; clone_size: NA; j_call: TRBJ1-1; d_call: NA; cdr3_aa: CAISESGYTEAFF; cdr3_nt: TGTGCCATCAGTGAGTCCGGGTACACTGAAGCTTTCTTT
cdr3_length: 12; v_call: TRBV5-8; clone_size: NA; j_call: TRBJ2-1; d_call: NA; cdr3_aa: CASRHGYNEQFF; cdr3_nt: TGTGCCAGCAGGCACGGCTACAATGAGCAGTTCTTC
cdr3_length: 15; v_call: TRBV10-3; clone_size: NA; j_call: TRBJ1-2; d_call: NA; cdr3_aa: CAISESEGQANGYTF; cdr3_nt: TGTGCCATCAGTGAGTCGGAGGGTCAGGCTAATGGCTACACCTTC
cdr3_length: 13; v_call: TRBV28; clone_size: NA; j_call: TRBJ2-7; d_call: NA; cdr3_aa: CASSLFPSSEQYF; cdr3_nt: TGTGCCAGCAGTTTATTCCCCTCCAGCGAGCAGTACTTC
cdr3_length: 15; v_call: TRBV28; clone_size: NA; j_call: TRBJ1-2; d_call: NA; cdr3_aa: CASRPHGQGDYGYTF; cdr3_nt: TGTGCCAGCCGCCCTCACGGGCAGGGTGACTATGGCTACACCTTC
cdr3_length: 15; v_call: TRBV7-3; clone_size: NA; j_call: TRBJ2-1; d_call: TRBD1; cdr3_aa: CASSLSGTGYNEQFF; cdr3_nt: TGTGCCAGCAGCTTGTCCGGGACAGGGTACAATGAGCAGTTCTTC
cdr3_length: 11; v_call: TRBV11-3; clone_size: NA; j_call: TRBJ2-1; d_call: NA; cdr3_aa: CASSLADEQFF; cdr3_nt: TGTGCCAGCAGCTTAGCGGATGAGCAGTTCTTC
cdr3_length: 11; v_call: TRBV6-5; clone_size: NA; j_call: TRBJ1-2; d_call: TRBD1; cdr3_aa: CASSQGQGPTF; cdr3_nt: TGTGCCAGCAGTCAGGGACAGGGACCCACCTTC
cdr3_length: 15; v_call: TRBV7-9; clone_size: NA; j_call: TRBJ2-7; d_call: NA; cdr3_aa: CASSEFRQGGDEQYF; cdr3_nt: TGTGCCAGCAGCGAATTCAGACAGGGAGGAGACGAGCAGTACTTC
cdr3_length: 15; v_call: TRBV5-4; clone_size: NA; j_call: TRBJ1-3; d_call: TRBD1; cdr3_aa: CASSLGTGRGNTIYF; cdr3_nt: TGTGCCAGCAGCTTGGGGACAGGGCGCGGAAACACCATATATTTT
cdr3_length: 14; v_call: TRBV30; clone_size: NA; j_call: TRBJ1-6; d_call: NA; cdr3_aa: CAWSADRQNSPLHF; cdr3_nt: TGTGCCTGGAGTGCTGACAGGCAAAATTCACCCCTCCACTTT
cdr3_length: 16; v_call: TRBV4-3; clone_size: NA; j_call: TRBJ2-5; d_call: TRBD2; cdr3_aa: CASSQGTSGSQETQYF; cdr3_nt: TGCGCCAGCAGCCAAGGGACTAGCGGGAGTCAAGAGACCCAGTACTTC
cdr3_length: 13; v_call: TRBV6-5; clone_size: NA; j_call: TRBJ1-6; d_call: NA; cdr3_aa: CASSYRGNSPLHF; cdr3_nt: TGTGCCAGCAGTTACAGGGGGAATTCACCCCTCCACTTT
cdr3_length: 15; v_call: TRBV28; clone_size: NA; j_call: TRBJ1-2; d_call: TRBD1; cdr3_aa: CASNFPGGLNYGYTF; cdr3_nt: TGTGCCAGCAACTTTCCAGGGGGCCTTAACTATGGCTACACCTTC
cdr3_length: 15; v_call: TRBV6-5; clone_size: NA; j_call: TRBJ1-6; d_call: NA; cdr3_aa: CASRPGGPGNSPLHF; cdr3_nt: TGTGCCAGCAGGCCCGGGGGGCCGGGGAATTCACCCCTCCACTTT
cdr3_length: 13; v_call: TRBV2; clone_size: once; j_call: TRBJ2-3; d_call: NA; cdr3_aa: CASSVARTDTQYF; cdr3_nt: TGTGCCAGCAGTGTAGCCAGGACAGATACGCAGTATTTT
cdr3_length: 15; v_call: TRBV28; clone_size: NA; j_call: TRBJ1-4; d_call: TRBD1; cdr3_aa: CASSGWDRANEKLFF; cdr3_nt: TGTGCCAGCAGTGGGTGGGACAGGGCAAATGAAAAACTGTTTTTT